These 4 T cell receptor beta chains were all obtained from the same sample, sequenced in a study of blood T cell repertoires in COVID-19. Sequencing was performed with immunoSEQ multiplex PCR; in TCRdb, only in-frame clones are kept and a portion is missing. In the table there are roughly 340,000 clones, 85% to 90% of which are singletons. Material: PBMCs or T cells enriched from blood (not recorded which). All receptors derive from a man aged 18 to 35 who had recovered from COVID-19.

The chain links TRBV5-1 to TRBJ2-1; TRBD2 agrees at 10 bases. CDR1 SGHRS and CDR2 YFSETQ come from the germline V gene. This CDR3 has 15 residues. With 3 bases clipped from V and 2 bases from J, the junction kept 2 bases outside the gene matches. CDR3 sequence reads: CASSYTSGTYNEQFF. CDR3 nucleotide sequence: TGCGCCAGCAGCTATACTAGCGGGACCTACAATGAGCAGTTCTTC.

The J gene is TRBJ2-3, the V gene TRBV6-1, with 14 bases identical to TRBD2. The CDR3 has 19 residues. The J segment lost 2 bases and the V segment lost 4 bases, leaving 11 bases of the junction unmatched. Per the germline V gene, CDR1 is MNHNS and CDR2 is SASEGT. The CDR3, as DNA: TGTGCCAGCAGTGGGGGACTAGCGGGGGCCCCTCTCCCCACAGATACGCAGTATTTT. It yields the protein CASSGGLAGAPLPTDTQYF.

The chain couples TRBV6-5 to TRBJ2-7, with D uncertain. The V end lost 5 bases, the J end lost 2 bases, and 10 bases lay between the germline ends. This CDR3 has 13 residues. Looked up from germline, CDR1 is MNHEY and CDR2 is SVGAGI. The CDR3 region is CASSPGWPYEQYF. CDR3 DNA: TGTGCCAGCAGTCCCGGGTGGCCCTACGAGCAGTACTTC.

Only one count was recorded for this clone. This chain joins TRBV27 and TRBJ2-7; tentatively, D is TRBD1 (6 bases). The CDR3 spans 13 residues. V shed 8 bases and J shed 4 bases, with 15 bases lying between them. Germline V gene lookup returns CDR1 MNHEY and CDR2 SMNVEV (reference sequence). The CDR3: CASEGPGDYEQYF. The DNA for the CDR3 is TGTGCCAGCGAAGGTCCAGGGGATTACGAGCAGTACTTC.